The present T cell receptor (beta chain) was sequenced within a study of CXCR3-negative and CXCR3-positive naive CD8 T cells (dated by TCRdb to between 2018 and 2020). In the study overall: In total, about 135 million TRB reads were obtained, which works out to roughly 1.5 +/- 0.3 million reads per library. The diversity and physicochemical repertoire analyses included 11 donors pooled from two independent experiments. For the TRBV-TRBJ cluster analysis, the naive subsets came from 5 or 6 donors, while the memory cells came from 3 donors.

For each CD8+ T cell subset, flow sorting was done in triplicate, and a few hundred thousand cells per subset went directly into RLT lysis buffer. Peripheral blood mononuclear cells were isolated from buffy coats by standard density gradient centrifugation. Total RNA was extracted from sorted cells using an RNeasy Mini Kit. Instrument used: NextSeq 550. The Human TCR Profiling Kit (MiLaboratory) was used to prepare UMI-labeled 5' RACE TRB cDNA libraries. cDNA synthesis used the entire amount of extracted RNA, and PCR amplification then used the entire amount of cDNA produced. Libraries were prepared in parallel using an identical number of PCR cycles. Turning to the authors' computational methods: About 54,000 +/- 9,700 unique UMI-labeled TRB cDNA molecules per library were extracted with MIGEC and MiXCR, with at least two reads per UMI required. An average of roughly 40,000 +/- 10,000 functional in-frame TRB CDR3 nucleotide clonotypes without stop codons was found per library. After downsampling to 5000 UMI-labeled TRB molecules per sample, diversity metrics such as normalized Shannon-Wiener and Chao1 were calculated in VDJtools. VDJtools was used to calculate clonotype-size-weighted physicochemical properties of the central five CDR3 residues, namely interaction energy, strength, volume and Kidera factor 4. Once TCRdb had reprocessed the reads, it stored one entry per CDR3 protein sequence and supplied no DNA. The V and J calls shown here were made by TCRdb, not taken from the authors' results. The sample table gives under 70,000 distinct CDR3 sequences. In total, the top ten clones hold 20% to 25% of the sample.

The CDR3 holds 17 amino acids from the cysteine to the phenylalanine. No nucleotide data were recorded. What the study reported, not specific to this receptor: Both naive subsets had comparably high repertoire diversity, while memory CD8+ T cells had much lower repertoire diversity. CXCR3 expression partially decreased after cryopreservation, so most assays used freshly isolated PBMCs. Naive CXCR3-negative and CXCR3-positive cells from the same donor showed similar TRBV-TRBJ usage, whereas memory cells showed distinct patterns. Because surface CD5, which has been linked to self-reactivity in mice, was comparable between naive subsets, TCR interaction strength was also inferred from TRB CDR3 physicochemical properties.

As to this clonotype: This receptor's antigen is unknown.

This clonotype was sampled from a human donor in good health. Some clones in this sample may be carry-over from other donors' samples. Material for sequencing was memory CD8+ T cells from blood. The cell subset or site label, read with the paper, signifies: conventional CD8+ memory T cells (TMEM), sorted as controls. Here the chain combines TRBV21-1 and TRBJ2-7; the TCRdb call, TRBD1, lacks DNA for checking. TRBV21-1 corresponds to a pseudogene. The CDR3 loop reads CASSLTGGTTNFYEQYF.